This TCR beta chain was identified during a study of T cells in Graves' hyperthyroidism and ophthalmopathy. This clonotype was observed many times. V shed 5 bases and J shed 0 bases, with 22 bases lying between them. CDR1 SGHTA and CDR2 FQGTGA come from the germline V gene. This CDR3 is 18 amino acids long. Researchers amplified the TCR beta CDR3 regions from RNA transcripts. A set of HTBI primers served as the primers for a first-round RT-PCR of the TCR CDR3. TCRdb itself ran the multiplex PCR reads through MiXCR, one entry per CDR3 protein. This table has nearly 600,000 distinct CDR3 sequences, 14% appearing once. Uncontrolled infection, other autoimmune disease, pregnancy and lactation each barred patients from inclusion.

The sample taken for sequencing was blood. This TCR derives from a woman younger than 30 with Graves' ophthalmopathy. This chain connects TRBV7-3 to TRBJ1-2, with D perhaps matching TRBD1 (5 bases). The DNA for the CDR3 is TGTGCCAGCAGCCCCTCAGGGCTCCTCAGCGGGTCTAACTATGGCTACACCTTC. Its translation is CASSPSGLLSGSNYGYTF.